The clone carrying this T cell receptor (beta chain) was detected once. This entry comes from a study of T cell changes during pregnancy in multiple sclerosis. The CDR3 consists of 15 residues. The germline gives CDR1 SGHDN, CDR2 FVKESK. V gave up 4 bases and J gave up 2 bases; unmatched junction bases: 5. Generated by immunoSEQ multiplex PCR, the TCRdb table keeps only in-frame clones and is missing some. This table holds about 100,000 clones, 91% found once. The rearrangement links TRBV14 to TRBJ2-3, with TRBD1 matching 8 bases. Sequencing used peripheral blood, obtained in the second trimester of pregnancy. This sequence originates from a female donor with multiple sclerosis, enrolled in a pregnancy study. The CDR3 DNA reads TGTGCCAGCAGCCCGGGACAGGACCTCACAGATACGCAGTATTTT. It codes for CASSPGQDLTDTQYF.